This T cell receptor beta chain emerged from a study of blood T cell repertoires in COVID-19. Turning to the study itself: Cohort 3 donors were reported recovered after two negative PCRs, clearance, or symptom resolution. PBMCs, B-cell-depleted T cells, or T cells were the source of the cDNA or gDNA that made up the material.

Participants were aged about 18 to 90 years from around 26 US areas. Authors' analysis steps: Counts of nucleated cells, estimated from reference gene primer amplification, were obtained. The protocol was immunoSEQ multiplex PCR, while the TCRdb copy is restricted to in-frame clones and leaves out a portion. V and J calls and clone size follow that table, whereas D and trimming were derived from the DNA. Of fewer than 350,000 clones in the sample, roughly 91% are singletons; the top ten hold approximately 2%. The germline gives CDR1 SGHRS, CDR2 YFSETQ. V shed 9 bases and J shed 4 bases, with 14 bases lying between them. This CDR3 region has 13 residues.

This clonotype was obtained from a woman in her fifties or sixties in a cohort exposed to, infected with or recovered from COVID-19 (not recorded which). Sequenced: PBMCs or T cells enriched from blood (not recorded which). V is TRBV5-1 and J is TRBJ1-3; D gene ambiguous. The DNA of the CDR3 is TGCGCCATCCCAACCAGAATCGGAAACACCATATATTTT. The encoded protein is CAIPTRIGNTIYF.